Listed here are 21 T cell receptor beta chains from one sample, sequenced in a study of blood T cell repertoires in COVID-19 (dated by TCRdb to the early 2020s). Receptor libraries were prepared by the immunoSEQ multiplex PCR assay. The source is immuneACCESS, and TCRdb retained only in-frame sequences with V and J called. Part of the clones is not carried over; for the studies checked, unresolved V genes explain less than half of this, and the remainder is unexplained. For this sample the table gives some 330,000 clones, of which more than 85% were detected only once. Approximately 17% of the sample comes from the top ten. Sequencing was performed on PBMCs or T cells enriched from blood (not recorded which). These receptor sequences come from a woman aged 25 to 39 who had recovered from COVID-19.

The chain couples TRBV7-9 to TRBJ1-2, with 8 bases fitting TRBD1. Looked up from germline, CDR1 is SEHNR and CDR2 is FQNEAQ (reference sequence). V dropped 5 bases and J dropped 4; count of bases not matched to a gene: 3. There are 13 residues in the CDR3. The CDR3 coding sequence is TGTGCCAGCAGCCCGGGACAGGTCTATGGCTACACCTTC. Translating gives CASSPGQVYGYTF.

The V call is TRBV19, the J call TRBJ2-4; D is possibly TRBD1 (5 bases). CDR3 size: 13 residues. Germline CDR1 is LNHDA and CDR2 is SQIVND (reference sequence). With 3 bases removed from V and 3 bases from J, the gap between germline ends came to 6 bases. The CDR3 is CASSIQGKNIQYF. The CDR3 coding sequence is TGTGCCAGTAGTATTCAGGGCAAAAACATTCAGTACTTC.

This clone was seen more than once but under ten times. V is TRBV6-5 and J is TRBJ2-3; TRBD1 matches 9 bases. The CDR3 is made up of 15 amino acids. Looked up from germline, CDR1 is MNHEY and CDR2 is SVGAGI. V shed 8 bases, J shed 7 bases, and the junction held 13 bases outside the gene matches. The CDR3 coding sequence is TGTGCCAGCTCCCTCATGGGACAGGGAGGAAATACGCAGTATTTT. Residues: CASSLMGQGGNTQYF.

The CDR3 DNA follows: TGTGCCAGCAGCTTTTTCGCGGGGGTTAACACCGGGGAGCTGTTTTTT. Residues: CASSFFAGVNTGELFF. This chain uses TRBV11-3 with TRBJ2-2, with 7 bases lining up with TRBD2. V trimming: 3 bases; J trimming: 2 bases; junction bases outside the gene matches: 6. The CDR3 consists of 16 residues. From germline, CDR1 is SGHNT and CDR2 YENEEA.

V is TRBV30 and J is TRBJ2-5; tentative D call: TRBD2 (5 bases). V was clipped by 3 bases and J by 3 bases, with 8 bases between them. The germline CDR1 and CDR2 sequences are GTSNPN and SVGIG (reference sequence). The CDR3 is 12 amino acids. The CDR3: CAWSGGKETQYF. The CDR3 DNA reads TGTGCCTGGAGCGGAGGTAAAGAGACCCAGTACTTC.

The table lists this clone with a count of one. The CDR3 region has the DNA TGTGCCACCAGTGACATCACTGAAGCTTTCTTT. As protein: CATSDITEAFF. The chain recombines TRBV24-1 with TRBJ1-1; the D is unclear. The CDR3 is 11 residues long. The germline gives CDR1 KGHDR, CDR2 SFDVKD. V was clipped by 4 bases and J by 4 bases, with 3 bases between them.

The gene calls are TRBV4-3 and TRBJ2-2, with D perhaps matching TRBD1 (5 bases). V lost 0 bases, J lost 3 bases, and 8 bases lay in between. CDR1 is LGHNA and CDR2 is YSLEER in the germline V gene. The CDR3 runs 15 residues. CDR3 DNA: TGCGCCAGCAGCCAAGACATCAGGGACACCGGGGAGCTGTTTTTT. It codes for CASSQDIRDTGELFF.

The gene calls are TRBV7-2 and TRBJ2-3; 11 positions agree with TRBD1. Germline V gene data show CDR1 as SGHTA and CDR2 as FQGNSA. CDR3 length equals 16 residues. V was pared by 2 bases and J by 11 bases, with 12 bases of the junction left unmatched. For the CDR3, the DNA is TGTGCCAGCAGCTTAACCGGGACAGGGGGAGGATACGGGCAGTATTTT. Translation: CASSLTGTGGGYGQYF.

This clone turned up a few times. J is TRBJ1-2 and V is TRBV7-2; 8 bases align to TRBD1. V was pared by 4 bases and J by 9 bases, with 7 bases of the junction left unmatched. The CDR3 sequence is 13 residues long. Per the germline V gene, CDR1 is SGHTA and CDR2 is FQGNSA. The DNA for the CDR3 is TGTGCCAGCAGCTCAACAGGGGGGGACAGCTACACCTTC. This codes for CASSSTGGDSYTF.

V usage is TRBV7-2 and J usage is TRBJ2-7, with 7 bases matching TRBD1. This CDR3 comprises 18 residues. Germline V CDR1 and CDR2: SGHTA, FQGNSA. The junction had 15 bases not matched to a gene; V was cut back by 1 base and J by 3 bases. The CDR3 spells CASSLEFRTGRGYYEQYF. CDR3 DNA sequence: TGTGCCAGCAGCTTAGAGTTTCGGACAGGCAGGGGGTACTACGAGCAGTACTTC.

The chain combines TRBV7-9 with TRBJ1-3, with a tentative D call TRBD1 (6 bases). The CDR3 covers 15 residues. Germline values: CDR1 SEHNR, CDR2 FQNEAQ (reference sequence). V lost 6 bases and J lost 4, with 16 bases in between. CDR3 residues: CASRSTGFEGNTIYF. CDR3 DNA: TGTGCCAGCAGGTCTACAGGGTTTGAAGGAAACACCATATATTTT. The full variable domain, in which reference TRBV7-9 and TRBJ1-3 provide the parts outside the CDR3, is DTGVSQNPRHKITKRGQNVTFRCDPISEHNRLYWYRQTLGQGPEFLTYFQNEAQLEKSRLLSDRFSAERPKGSFSTLEIQRTEQGDSAMYLCASRSTGFEGNTIYFGEGSWLTVV.

V and J are TRBV4-1 and TRBJ2-7, with TRBD1 as a possible D gene (7 bases). V lost 4 bases and J lost 3, with 19 bases in between. Germline values: CDR1 MGHRA, CDR2 YSYEKL. This CDR3 comprises 16 residues. For the CDR3, the DNA is TGCGCCAGCAGCCCGACACTAAACAGGGGAGGCTACGAGCAGTACTTC. Protein product: CASSPTLNRGGYEQYF.

V usage is TRBV6-6 and J usage is TRBJ1-2; D is unclear. This CDR3 contains 12 residues. Germline V gene sequence: CDR1 MNHNY, CDR2 SVGAGI (reference sequence). Deletions cut 7 bases from V and 2 bases from J, with 8 bases between. The CDR3 protein is CASKQVNYGYTF. CDR3 nucleotide sequence: TGTGCCAGCAAACAAGTGAACTATGGCTACACCTTC.

This clone has only one observation. The chain is built from TRBV6-2 or TRBV6-3 and TRBJ2-7; D is unresolved. V lost 0 bases and J lost 0, with 9 bases in between. The CDR3 runs 15 residues. Germline assignment: CDR1 MNHEY and CDR2 SVGEGT. CDR3 sequence: CASSYSHTYSYEQYF. CDR3 coding DNA: TGTGCCAGCAGTTACTCCCACACGTACTCCTACGAGCAGTACTTC.

The chain combines TRBV6-2 or TRBV6-3 with TRBJ1-5, with a tentative D call TRBD1 (5 bases). Germline V gene sequence: CDR1 MNHEY, CDR2 SVGEGT. Trimming removed 3 bases from V and 0 bases from J, with 9 bases in between. The CDR3 runs 15 residues. CDR3 coding DNA: TGTGCCAGCAGTTATAGTAGGGGTAGCAATCAGCCCCAGCATTTT. Translated, it gives CASSYSRGSNQPQHF.

To note about this clone: An end of the junction differs from the germline gene, which may be a read error. V is TRBV2 and J is TRBJ2-6; 7 bases match TRBD1. Germline CDR1 SNHLY, CDR2 FYNNEI. This CDR3 is 16 amino acids long. The CDR3 DNA reads TGTGCCAGCAGCCGGGACAGTTCCTCTCGGGCCAACGTCCTGACTTTC. It is translated as CASSRDSSSRANVLTF.

J is TRBJ2-2 and V is TRBV5-1, with TRBD2 as a possible D gene (6 bases). The CDR3 has 15 residues. V was pared by 4 bases and J by 1 base, with 11 bases between. Germline V gene sequence: CDR1 SGHRS, CDR2 YFSETQ. The CDR3 is CASSPSGENTGELFF. The DNA of the CDR3 is TGCGCCAGCAGCCCATCGGGGGAGAACACCGGGGAGCTGTTTTTT.

The rearrangement links TRBV18 to TRBJ2-3; 10 bases agree with TRBD2. Per germline, CDR1 KGHSH and CDR2 LQKENI. The CDR3 has 20 residues. Trimming took 2 bases from V and 6 from J; bases not matched to a gene: 20. Here the CDR3 reads CASSPGSGTVKAGGPDTQYF. The CDR3 bases are TGTGCCAGCTCACCAGGGAGTGGGACAGTCAAAGCGGGAGGGCCGGATACGCAGTATTTT.

CDR3 sequence (DNA): TGTGCCAGCAGCTTAGACCTAGTAGGGGAGCTGTTTTTT. Protein: CASSLDLVGELFF. The J gene is TRBJ2-2, the V gene TRBV11-2; D is uncertain. Germline V gene sequence: CDR1 SGHAT, CDR2 FQNNGV. The CDR3 runs 13 residues. The germline V and J ends were trimmed by 0 bases and 8 bases, with 7 bases remaining between them.

The rearrangement uses TRBV3-1 (or the pseudogene TRBV3-2) and TRBJ1-3; D is ambiguous. V shed 2 bases and J shed 0 bases, with 5 bases lying between them. The germline gives CDR1 LGHDT, CDR2 YNNKEL (reference sequence). The CDR3 length is 14 residues. CDR3 sequence (DNA): TGTGCCAGCAGCCAAAGCTTCTCTGGAAACACCATATATTTT. Translated: CASSQSFSGNTIYF.

The rearrangement joins TRBV11-2 to TRBJ2-5; D is unresolved. CDR1 is SGHAT and CDR2 is FQNNGV in the germline V gene. Trimming left V 5 bases short and J 7 bases short, with 5 bases between. The CDR3 length is 10 residues. The CDR3 region has the DNA TGTGCCAGCAGCACGAGGACCCAGTACTTC. It yields the protein CASSTRTQYF.